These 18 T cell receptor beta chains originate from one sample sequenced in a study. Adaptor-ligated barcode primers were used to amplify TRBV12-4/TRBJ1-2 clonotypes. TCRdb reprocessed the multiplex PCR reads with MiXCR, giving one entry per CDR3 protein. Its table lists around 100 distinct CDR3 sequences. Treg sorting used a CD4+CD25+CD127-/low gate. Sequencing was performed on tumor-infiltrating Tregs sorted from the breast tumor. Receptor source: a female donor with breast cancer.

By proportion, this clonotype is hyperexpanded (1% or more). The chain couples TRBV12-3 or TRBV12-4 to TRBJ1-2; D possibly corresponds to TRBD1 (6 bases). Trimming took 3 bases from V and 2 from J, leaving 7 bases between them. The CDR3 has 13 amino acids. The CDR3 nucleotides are TGTGCCAGCAGTTTGCAGGGGAACTATGGCTACACCTTC. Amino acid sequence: CASSLQGNYGYTF.

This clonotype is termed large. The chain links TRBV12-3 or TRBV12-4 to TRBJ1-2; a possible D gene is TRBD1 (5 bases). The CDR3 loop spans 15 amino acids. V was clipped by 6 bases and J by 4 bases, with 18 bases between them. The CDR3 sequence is CASSTTGLGTYGYTF. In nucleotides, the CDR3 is TGTGCCAGCAGCACCACAGGATTGGGTACCTATGGCTACACCTTC.

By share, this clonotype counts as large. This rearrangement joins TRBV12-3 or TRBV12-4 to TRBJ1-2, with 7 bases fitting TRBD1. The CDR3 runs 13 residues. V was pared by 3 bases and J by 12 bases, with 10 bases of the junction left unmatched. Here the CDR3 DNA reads TGTGCCAGCAGTTTCGGACAGGACTTATCGCACACCTTC. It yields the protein CASSFGQDLSHTF.

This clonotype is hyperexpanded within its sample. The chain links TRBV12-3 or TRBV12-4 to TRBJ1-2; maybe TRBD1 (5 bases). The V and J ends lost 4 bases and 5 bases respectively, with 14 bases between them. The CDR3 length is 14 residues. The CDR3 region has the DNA TGTGCCAGCAGTTCCAGGGACCGCTCGTATGGCTACACCTTC. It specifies CASSSRDRSYGYTF.

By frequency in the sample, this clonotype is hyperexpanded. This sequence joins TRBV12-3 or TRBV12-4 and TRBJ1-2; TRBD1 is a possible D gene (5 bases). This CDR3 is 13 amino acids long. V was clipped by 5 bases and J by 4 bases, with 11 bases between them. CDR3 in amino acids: CASSLDMIYGYTF. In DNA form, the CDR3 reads TGTGCCAGCAGTCTGGACATGATCTATGGCTACACCTTC.

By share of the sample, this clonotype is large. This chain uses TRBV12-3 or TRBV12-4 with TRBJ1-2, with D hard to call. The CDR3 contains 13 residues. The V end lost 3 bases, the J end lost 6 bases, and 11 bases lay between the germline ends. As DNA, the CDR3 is TGTGCCAGCAGTTTCGGGTCCGTGGATGGCTACACCTTC. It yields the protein CASSFGSVDGYTF.

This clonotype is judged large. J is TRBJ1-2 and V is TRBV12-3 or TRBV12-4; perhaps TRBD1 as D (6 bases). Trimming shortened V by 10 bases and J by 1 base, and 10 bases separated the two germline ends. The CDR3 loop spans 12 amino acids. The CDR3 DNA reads TGTGCCATCCAACAGGGTAACTATGGCTACACCTTC. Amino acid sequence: CAIQQGNYGYTF.

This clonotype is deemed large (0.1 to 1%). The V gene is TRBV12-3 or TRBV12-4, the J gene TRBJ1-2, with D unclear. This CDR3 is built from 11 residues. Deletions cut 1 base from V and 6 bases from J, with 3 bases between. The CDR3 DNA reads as TGTGCCAGCAGTTTAGGGCATGGCTACACCTTC. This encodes CASSLGHGYTF.

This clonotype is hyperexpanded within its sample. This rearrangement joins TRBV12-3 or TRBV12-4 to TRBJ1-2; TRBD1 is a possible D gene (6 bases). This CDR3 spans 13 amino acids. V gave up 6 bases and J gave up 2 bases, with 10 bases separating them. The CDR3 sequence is CASSPTGNYGYTF. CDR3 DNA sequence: TGTGCCAGCAGCCCAACAGGGAACTATGGCTACACCTTC.

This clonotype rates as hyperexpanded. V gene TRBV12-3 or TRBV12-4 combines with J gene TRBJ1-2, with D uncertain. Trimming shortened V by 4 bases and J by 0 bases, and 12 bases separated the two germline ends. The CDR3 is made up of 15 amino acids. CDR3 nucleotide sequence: TGTGCCAGCAGTTCGGAGAGCAGGTCTAACTATGGCTACACCTTC. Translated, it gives CASSSESRSNYGYTF.

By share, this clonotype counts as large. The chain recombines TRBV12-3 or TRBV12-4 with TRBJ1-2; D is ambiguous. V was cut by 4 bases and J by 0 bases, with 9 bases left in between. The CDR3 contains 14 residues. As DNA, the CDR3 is TGTGCCAGCAGTTACGCCGTAGCTAACTATGGCTACACCTTC. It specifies CASSYAVANYGYTF.

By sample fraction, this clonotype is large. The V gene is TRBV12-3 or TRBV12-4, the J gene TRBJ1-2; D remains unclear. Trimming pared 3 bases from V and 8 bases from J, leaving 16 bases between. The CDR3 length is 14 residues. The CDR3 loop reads CASSFKPEARGYTF. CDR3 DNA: TGTGCCAGCAGTTTCAAGCCAGAGGCGAGAGGCTACACCTTC.

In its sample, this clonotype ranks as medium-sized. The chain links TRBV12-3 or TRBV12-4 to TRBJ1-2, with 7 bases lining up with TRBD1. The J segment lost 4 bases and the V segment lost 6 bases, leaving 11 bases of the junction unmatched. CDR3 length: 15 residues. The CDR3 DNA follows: TGTGCCAGCAGGAGAGGACAGGCGATTGGCTATGGCTACACCTTC. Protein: CASRRGQAIGYGYTF.

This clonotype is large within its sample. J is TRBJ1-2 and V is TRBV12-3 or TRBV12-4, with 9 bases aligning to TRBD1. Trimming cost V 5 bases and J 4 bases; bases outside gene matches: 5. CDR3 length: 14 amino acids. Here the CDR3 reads CASSLRTGAYGYTF. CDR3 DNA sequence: TGTGCCAGCAGTCTCCGGACAGGGGCCTATGGCTACACCTTC.

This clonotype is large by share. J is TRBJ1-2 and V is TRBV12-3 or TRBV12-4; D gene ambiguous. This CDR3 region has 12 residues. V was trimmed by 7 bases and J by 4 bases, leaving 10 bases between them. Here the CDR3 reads CASMQGVYGYTF. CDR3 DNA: TGTGCCAGCATGCAAGGAGTCTATGGCTACACCTTC.

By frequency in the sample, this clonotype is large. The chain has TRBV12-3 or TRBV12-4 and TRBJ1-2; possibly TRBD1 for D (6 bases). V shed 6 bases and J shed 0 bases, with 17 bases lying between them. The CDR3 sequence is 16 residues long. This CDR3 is CASSTGTYESNYGYTF. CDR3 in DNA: TGTGCCAGCAGCACCGGGACATACGAATCTAACTATGGCTACACCTTC.

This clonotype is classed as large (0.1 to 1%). The CDR3 sequence is CASSLDRVYGYTF. In DNA form, the CDR3 reads TGTGCCAGCAGTTTAGACAGGGTCTATGGCTACACCTTC. The genes are TRBV12-3 or TRBV12-4 and TRBJ1-2; weak D call: TRBD1 (6 bases). Trimming left V 1 base short and J 4 bases short, with 7 bases between. This CDR3 comprises 13 residues.

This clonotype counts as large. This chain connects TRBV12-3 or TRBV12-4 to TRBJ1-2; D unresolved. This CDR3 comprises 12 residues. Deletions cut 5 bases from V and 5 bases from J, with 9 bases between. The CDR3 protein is CASSSTDYGYTF. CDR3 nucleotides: TGTGCCAGCAGTAGTACGGATTATGGCTACACCTTC.